Reported below is one TCR beta chain. Germline V gene data show CDR1 as SGHTA and CDR2 as FQGNSA. The CDR3 contains 17 residues. Trimming removed 5 bases from V and 9 bases from J, with 28 bases in between. This specimen comes from a study of blood T cell repertoires in COVID-19. Sequencing used immunoSEQ multiplex PCR; TCRdb keeps in-frame clones, though not all of them. Of roughly 280,000 clones in the sample, around nine tenths were seen once. This sequence joins TRBV7-2 and TRBJ1-2; a possible D gene is TRBD1 (6 bases). This TCR derives from a woman in her twenties or thirties with COVID-19, enrolled during active disease. Sequencing input: peripheral blood. The CDR3 DNA sequence: TGTGCCAGCAGCCCCGGTTTCCGGGGGGGCTACCAGGGCAGCTACACCTTC. As protein: CASSPGFRGGYQGSYTF.